The rows below give T cell receptor beta chains drawn from one sample of a study of graft-versus-host responses after intestinal transplantation. For these receptors, no antigen is known. Sequencing was performed with immunoSEQ multiplex PCR; in TCRdb, only in-frame clones are kept and a portion is missing. The data hold over 70,000 clones, with roughly 94% observed a single time. The sequencing used unstimulated CD8+ T cells sorted from spleen or lymph node cells, collected before intestinal transplant. The receptors shown here come from a human donor who received an intestinal transplant. Each CDR3 is given with its conserved first and last residue. A D gene is named only where the DNA matches it firmly.

v_gene,j_gene,d_gene,CDR3aa
TRBV7-7,TRBJ2-1,-,CASSLAYRNNEQFF
TRBV11-2,TRBJ2-7,TRBD2,CASSLVPSSGSSYEQYF
TRBV10-3,TRBJ1-1,-,CAISESDTEAFF
TRBV7-2,TRBJ1-4,TRBD1,CASSFTGDEEKLFF
TRBV2,TRBJ2-1,TRBD1,CASSGRGLNEQFF
TRBV28,TRBJ2-1,TRBD2,CASSSGLAGINEQFF
TRBV18,TRBJ2-7,-,CASSPPRGTYEQYF
TRBV4-1,TRBJ1-3,-,CASSQELGGNTIYF
TRBV9,TRBJ2-3,TRBD1,CASSVGGTGTNTQYF
TRBV6-1,TRBJ2-7,-,CASSPTAGQSYEQYF
TRBV11-2,TRBJ1-1,-,CASSSPLNTEAFF
TRBV18,TRBJ1-3,-,CASSPPVRVGGNTIYF
TRBV10-3,TRBJ1-6,-,CDIEGPGNSPLHF
TRBV30,TRBJ2-5,TRBD1,CASDRGVETQYF
TRBV7-2,TRBJ2-5,TRBD2,CASSILAGGETQYF
TRBV5-1,TRBJ2-7,-,CASSSTVYEQYF
TRBV29-1,TRBJ1-2,TRBD1,CSVEDWGQPPRITYGYTF
TRBV30,TRBJ1-5,-,CAWAVAGYNQPQHF
TRBV7-6,TRBJ1-2,-,CASSLAEIYGYTF
TRBV9,TRBJ2-2,-,CASSVRTGADPNTGELFF
TRBV29-1,TRBJ2-1,-,CSVEVVREQFF
TRBV15,TRBJ2-1,-,CATSRDHGLSYNEQFF
TRBV11-2,TRBJ2-7,TRBD1,CASSSTGGSYEQYF
TRBV11-2,TRBJ2-1,-,CASSSGGKYNEQFF
TRBV27,TRBJ1-1,TRBD1,CASSLSRTGPEAFF
TRBV5-1,TRBJ1-1,-,CASSLLWITVNTEAFF
TRBV5-6,TRBJ2-1,TRBD2,CASISGYNEQFF
TRBV28,TRBJ2-7,TRBD2,CASSRFGTSGYEQYF